These 8 T cell receptor beta chains were sequenced from one sample in a study of cytomegalovirus exposure and HLA in healthy donors. The PCR contained 60 Vbeta and 13 Jbeta primers. The method was immunoSEQ multiplex PCR; TCRdb's version includes in-frame clones alone and lacks a portion of them. Altogether fewer than 200,000 clones are present, approximately 80% being singletons, with the ten largest covering about 7%. Sequenced sample: PBMCs. These receptors were taken from a woman between 25 and 40 years old in good health and CMV-seropositive.

This clone has only a few counts. The junction departs from germline at one end; a sequencing error may be responsible. The chain recombines TRBV6-1 with TRBJ1-2; TRBD1 might be the D (6 bases). CDR1 and CDR2 from the germline V gene are MNHNS and SASEGT. The CDR3 is 14 residues long. The CDR3 DNA sequence: TGTGCCAGCAGAGAAGACAGGACTAACTATGGCTACACCTTC. It encodes CASREDRTNYGYTF.

J is TRBJ1-1 and V is TRBV7-8; 7 positions agree with TRBD1. This CDR3 contains 12 residues. The V and J ends lost 6 bases and 5 bases, in that order; junction bases with no gene match: 3. From germline, CDR1 is SGHVS and CDR2 FQNEAQ. CDR3 amino acids: CASSPTGTEAFF. The DNA of the CDR3 is TGTGCCAGCAGTCCGACAGGGACTGAAGCTTTCTTT.

Of note for this clone: The junction shows a germline mismatch at one end, possibly a read error. The V gene is TRBV2, the J gene TRBJ1-2; a possible D gene is TRBD1 (5 bases). Germline V gene data show CDR1 as SNHLY and CDR2 as FYNNEI. The CDR3 contains 13 residues. The CDR3, as DNA: TGTGCCAGCAGCGAAGACAGAGACTATGGCTACACCTTC. Translated: CASSEDRDYGYTF.

V gene TRBV5-1 combines with J gene TRBJ1-2, with D hard to call. Trimming took off 8 bases at V and 5 bases at J, with 13 bases between the two ends. CDR3 length: 12 residues. Germline loops: CDR1 SGHRS, CDR2 YFSETQ. CDR3 in amino acids: CASSDTTYGYTF. CDR3 DNA sequence: TGCGCCAGTTCAGACACCACGTATGGCTACACCTTC.

The rearrangement uses TRBV5-1 and TRBJ1-1, with 7 bases matching TRBD1. CDR3 length equals 15 residues. Germline values: CDR1 SGHRS, CDR2 YFSETQ. V trimming: 4 bases; J trimming: 3 bases; junction bases outside the gene matches: 9. CDR3 in amino acids: CASSRTGGWDTEAFF. The CDR3 DNA reads as TGCGCCAGCAGCCGGACAGGAGGTTGGGACACTGAAGCTTTCTTT.

The J gene is TRBJ2-3, the V gene TRBV13, with D maybe TRBD1 (6 bases). The CDR3 is made up of 15 amino acids. Between the trimmed V and J ends, which lost 2 bases and 1 base, there was a span of 10 bases. Germline V CDR1 and CDR2: PRHDT, FYEKMQ (reference sequence). This chain's CDR3 is CASSLRGSGTDTQYF. The CDR3 nucleotides read TGTGCCAGCAGCTTAAGGGGGTCTGGCACAGATACGCAGTATTTT.

DNA of the CDR3: TGCGCCAGCAGCCAAGATGAGGGTACTGGCTACGAGCAGTACTTC. Its protein product is CASSQDEGTGYEQYF. The V and J genes are TRBV4-3 and TRBJ2-7; tentative D call: TRBD2 (5 bases). V was clipped by 0 bases and J by 3 bases, with 12 bases between them. The CDR3 has 15 residues. Germline CDR1 is LGHNA and CDR2 is YSLEER.

The V gene is TRBV4-2, the J gene TRBJ1-3, with TRBD1 identical over 9 bases. Germline CDR1 reads LGHNA; CDR2 reads YNFKEQ. Trimming removed 2 bases from V and 0 bases from J; junction bases left unmatched: 11. This CDR3 has 19 amino acids. The CDR3 here is CASSQLLGQGFPSGNTIYF. In nucleotides, the CDR3 is TGTGCCAGCAGCCAATTACTTGGACAGGGGTTCCCCTCTGGAAACACCATATATTTT.